One and the same sample provided the 2 T cell receptor beta chains below, sequenced in a study of post-analysis software for immune sequencing data. Their target antigens are unknown. Study-wide findings and caveats: There were several TRBV segments more frequent in patients than controls, and TRBV5-6, TRBV5-1 and TRBV20-1 were among them.

Sequencing libraries made from TCR beta cDNA carried unique molecular identifiers. TCRdb independently ran MiXCR on the PCR reads; one entry per CDR3 protein. Here the sample spans hundreds of thousands of distinct CDR3 sequences, around 27% being singletons. Sequencing was done on a sample of blood. Receptors originate from a girl between 5 and 17 years old with multiple sclerosis.

This clonotype has more than one count but fewer than ten. The chain has TRBV5-1 and TRBJ2-1; 11 bases map to TRBD2. V dropped 5 bases and J dropped 7; count of bases not matched to a gene: 11. Germline values: CDR1 SGHRS, CDR2 YFSETQ. CDR3 length: 16 amino acids. The CDR3 nucleotides are TGCGCCAGCAGAACCCCGGGACTAGCGGCTTGGAATGAGCAGTTCTTC. Its protein product is CASRTPGLAAWNEQFF.

This clonotype turned up a few times. The chain combines TRBV20-1 with TRBJ1-2; D is unresolved. Germline loops: CDR1 DFQATT, CDR2 SNEGSKA (reference sequence). V lost 5 bases to trimming and J lost 1 base, with 8 bases between them. The CDR3 extends over 12 amino acids. CDR3 amino acids: CSAFNFNYGYTF. CDR3 in DNA: TGCAGTGCTTTCAACTTTAACTATGGCTACACCTTC.